Following are 3 T cell receptor beta chains from one sample sequenced in a study of blood T cell repertoires in COVID-19. TCRdb's table, derived via immunoSEQ multiplex PCR, lists solely in-frame clones and lacks some. This table has 100,000 to 150,000 clones, roughly three quarters appearing once. Sequenced input: peripheral blood. Receptors were obtained from an older woman with acute or convalescent COVID-19.

The genes are TRBV6-5 and TRBJ1-2; maybe TRBD1 (5 bases). This CDR3 has 14 residues. V was pared by 0 bases and J by 4 bases, with 9 bases between. Germline V CDR1 and CDR2: MNHEY, SVGAGI. CDR3 protein: CASSYSTVSYGYTF. CDR3 nucleotide sequence: TGTGCCAGCAGTTACTCGACAGTCAGCTATGGCTACACCTTC.

The gene calls are TRBV6-5 and TRBJ2-3; TRBD2 might be the D (6 bases). Looked up from germline, CDR1 is MNHEY and CDR2 is SVGAGI. V lost 4 bases and J lost 0, with 11 bases in between. This CDR3 region has 15 residues. The CDR3 region has the DNA TGTGCCAGCAGTTGGCGGGGAACTAGCACAGATACGCAGTATTTT. The encoded protein is CASSWRGTSTDTQYF.

The rearrangement uses TRBV11-2 and TRBJ1-2; D unclear. Per the germline V gene, CDR1 is SGHAT and CDR2 is FQNNGV. The CDR3 is made up of 15 amino acids. Trimming left V 0 bases short and J 0 bases short, with 8 bases between. The CDR3 region has the DNA TGTGCCAGCAGCTTAGATCAGGTTTCTAACTATGGCTACACCTTC. The encoded protein is CASSLDQVSNYGYTF.